The 8 T cell receptor beta chains presented below share a single source sample, sequenced in a study of early T cells in non-severe SARS-CoV-2 infection. TCRdb passed the 5' RACE reads through MiXCR, listing each CDR3 protein once. Of about 100,000 distinct CDR3 sequences in the sample, less than 15% were seen once. The sequencing sample was made of whole blood. The receptors were gathered from an adult who was a healthcare worker with PCR-confirmed SARS-CoV-2 infection or an uninfected control (not recorded which).

This chain links TRBV12-3 or TRBV12-4 with TRBJ1-2; tentatively, D is TRBD1 (6 bases). The CDR3 loop spans 11 amino acids. V shed 8 bases and J shed 8 bases, with 12 bases lying between them. The CDR3 DNA follows: TGTGCCAGCCATCACAGGGACGGCTACACCTTC. This encodes CASHHRDGYTF.

This clonotype was counted between two and nine times. The chain combines TRBV3-2 with TRBJ2-7. TRBV3-2 is annotated as a pseudogene. The CDR3 runs 14 residues. The CDR3 nucleotides read TGTGCCAGCAGCCCCACGGATGGACCCTACGAGCAGTACTTC. Its protein product is CASSPTDGPYEQYF.

This clonotype was seen many times. The chain uses TRBV11-2 and TRBJ2-5; D possibly corresponds to TRBD1 (6 bases). Germline CDR1 is SGHAT and CDR2 is FQNNGV. This CDR3 spans 15 amino acids. V was trimmed by 5 bases and J by 7 bases, leaving 20 bases between them. The CDR3 is CASSLNPGQSGTQYF. CDR3 sequence (DNA): TGTGCCAGCAGCCTAAACCCCGGACAGTCGGGGACCCAGTACTTC. Complete variable domain (other parts from reference TRBV11-2 and TRBJ2-5): EAGVAQSPRYKIIEKRQSVAFWCNPISGHATLYWYQQILGQGPKLLIQFQNNGVVDDSQLPKDRFSAERLKGVDSTLKIQPAKLEDSAVYLCASSLNPGQSGTQYFGPGTRLLVL.

This clonotype was detected many times. The chain combines TRBV29-1 with TRBJ1-2; D not certain. Looked up from germline, CDR1 is SQVTM and CDR2 is ANQGSEA. This CDR3 is 14 amino acids long. Trimming removed 3 bases from V and 8 bases from J, with 19 bases in between. Written as DNA, the CDR3 is TGCAGCGTTGATTTACTCAAACTTCGAGGAGGCTACACCTTC. Amino acids: CSVDLLKLRGGYTF.

This clonotype was seen many times. J is TRBJ2-7 and V is TRBV11-2; no clear D gene. The CDR3 sequence is 16 residues long. Trimming left V 5 bases short and J 1 base short, with 18 bases between. Germline V lookup: CDR1 SGHAT, CDR2 FQNNGV. CDR3 amino acids: CASSPAGGRASYEQYF. The CDR3 DNA reads as TGTGCCAGCAGCCCCGCCGGCGGAAGGGCGTCCTACGAGCAGTACTTC.

This clonotype was detected only a few times. The chain uses TRBV6-2 or TRBV6-3 and TRBJ2-1, with TRBD1 as a possible D gene (5 bases). This CDR3 is 18 amino acids long. The V gene's germline CDR1 is MNHEY and CDR2 SVGEGT. V was pared by 4 bases and J by 0 bases, with 19 bases between. As DNA, the CDR3 is TGTGCCAGCAGTTTGCATCGGACACGAATAGGCTCCTACAATGAGCAGTTCTTC. Protein sequence: CASSLHRTRIGSYNEQFF.

The DNA of the CDR3 is TGTGCCAGCAGCTTGGGTCCTGATCGGACCGGGGAGCTGTTTTTT. Its translation is CASSLGPDRTGELFF. The chain employs TRBV5-4 and TRBJ2-2; D call uncertain. V lost 0 bases, J lost 5 bases, and 11 bases lay in between. The CDR3 is made up of 15 amino acids. From germline, CDR1 is SGHNT and CDR2 YYREEE (reference sequence).

In this sample, this clonotype turned up many times. The chain links TRBV12-3 or TRBV12-4 to TRBJ2-1, with 10 nucleotides matching TRBD2. The junction had 7 bases not matched to a gene; V was cut back by 2 bases and J by 15 bases. This CDR3 contains 13 residues. Here the CDR3 reads CASSLNLGTSAFF. As DNA, the CDR3 is TGTGCCAGCAGTTTAAATCTCGGGACTAGCGCGTTCTTC.